Following are 32 T cell receptor beta chains from one sample sequenced in a study of human versus mouse CDR3 diversity and MHC coevolution. Measured with immunoSEQ multiplex PCR; TCRdb has only the in-frame clones, and not every one. The sample lists some 80,000 clones; 92% were seen once. The material sequenced was naive CD4+ T cells from blood. Subset described: CD45RO-negative CD62L-positive naive CD4 T cells. The source is a person aged 30-69 years in good health.

This clone has a handful of counts. The chain recombines TRBV28 with TRBJ1-5, with a possible D match to TRBD1 (5 bases). CDR1 is MDHEN, CDR2 SYDVKM, per germline. The CDR3 consists of 13 residues. V was cut by 2 bases and J by 6 bases, with 8 bases left in between. CDR3 protein: CASSLRRGQPQHF. The DNA for the CDR3 is TGTGCCAGCAGTTTAAGGAGGGGTCAGCCCCAGCATTTT.

Concerning this clone itself: A junction boundary mismatches the germline segment, possibly from a read error. The chain employs TRBV10-3 and TRBJ1-3, with 7 bases lining up with TRBD1. The CDR3 has 16 residues. Germline CDR1 is ENHRY and CDR2 is SYGVKD. CDR3 region: CATSDRVTSSGNTIYF. The CDR3, as DNA: TGTGCCACCAGTGACAGGGTCACCTCCTCTGGAAACACCATATATTTT.

In its sample, this clone was seen once. The chain combines TRBV7-9 with TRBJ2-3; 7 positions match TRBD2. CDR1 and CDR2 (germline): SEHNR, FQNEAQ (reference sequence). There are 15 residues in the CDR3. Losses at the gene ends were 9 bases for V and 3 bases for J; bases not matched to a gene: 12. CDR3 amino acids: CASTKGTGGTDTQYF. The CDR3 bases are TGTGCCAGTACAAAAGGCACGGGGGGTACAGATACGCAGTATTTT.

This chain links TRBV2 with TRBJ2-1; 10 bases are shared with TRBD2. In germline, CDR1 is SNHLY, CDR2 FYNNEI. V dropped 1 base and J dropped 8; count of bases not matched to a gene: 8. The CDR3 loop spans 16 amino acids. CDR3 residues: CASSEEFSGRRYEQFF. The CDR3 region has the DNA TGTGCCAGCAGTGAAGAGTTTAGCGGGAGGCGTTATGAGCAGTTCTTC.

J is TRBJ2-5 and V is TRBV19; D remains unclear. The CDR3 consists of 13 residues. CDR1 and CDR2 (germline): LNHDA, SQIVND (reference sequence). Trimming removed 10 bases from V and 0 bases from J, with 12 bases in between. The CDR3 sequence is CATSRNYQETQYF. The CDR3 nucleotides are TGTGCCACCTCTCGAAACTACCAAGAGACCCAGTACTTC.

V is TRBV25-1 and J is TRBJ1-1; 8 nucleotides agree with TRBD1. Trimming removed 8 bases from V and 4 bases from J; junction bases left unmatched: 6. The CDR3 spans 13 residues. Germline CDR1 reads MGHDK; CDR2 reads SYGVNS. The CDR3 sequence is CASGQGPPTEAFF. CDR3 DNA: TGTGCCAGCGGACAGGGTCCCCCCACTGAAGCTTTCTTT.

This chain uses TRBV4-1 with TRBJ1-2; perhaps TRBD1 as D (6 bases). Germline V gives CDR1 MGHRA, CDR2 YSYEKL. V dropped 1 base and J dropped 4 bases, with 19 bases sitting between them. This CDR3 has 17 amino acids. CDR3 DNA: TGCGCCAGCAGCCAAGTATTATTTCGGGCAGGGGCCTATGGCTACACCTTC. It specifies CASSQVLFRAGAYGYTF.

This chain's CDR3 is CASSPNHGENYGYTF. The CDR3 bases are TGTGCCAGCTCACCAAATCACGGTGAGAACTATGGCTACACCTTC. The chain has TRBV18 and TRBJ1-2; the D is unclear. The CDR3 loop spans 15 amino acids. V lost 2 bases and J lost 2, with 12 bases in between. Germline CDR1 and CDR2: KGHSH and LQKENI.

J is TRBJ1-1 and V is TRBV11-2; 8 bases map to TRBD1. The junction had 4 bases not matched to a gene; V was cut back by 5 bases and J by 2 bases. The germline V gene encodes CDR1 SGHAT and CDR2 FQNNGV. This CDR3 contains 14 residues. The CDR3 nucleotides are TGTGCCAGCAGCCCCAGGGGGCCAAACACTGAAGCTTTCTTT. Its protein is CASSPRGPNTEAFF.

This clone has more than one count but fewer than ten. V is TRBV19 and J is TRBJ1-6, with TRBD1 matching over 10 bases. This CDR3 has 15 amino acids. CDR1 and CDR2 from the germline V gene are LNHDA and SQIVND (reference sequence). Germline trimming cut 10 bases from V and 4 bases from J; bases unmatched to any gene: 7. CDR3 coding DNA: TGTGCCACAAACCCGGGACAGGGGTATAATTCACCCCTCCACTTT. Translating it yields CATNPGQGYNSPLHF.

The rearrangement uses TRBV4-2 and TRBJ2-5; possible D gene TRBD2, 6 bases. From germline, CDR1 is LGHNA and CDR2 YNFKEQ. CDR3 length: 16 amino acids. The germline V and J ends were trimmed by 1 base and 1 base, with 13 bases remaining between them. DNA of the CDR3: TGTGCCAGCAGCCAAGTCTTGGGGGGTGGCCAAGAGACCCAGTACTTC. Protein: CASSQVLGGGQETQYF.

The chain combines TRBV6-1 with TRBJ2-5; D unclear. With the DNA end fitting TRBJ2-7 better, the J assignment may be wrong. From germline, CDR1 is MNHNS and CDR2 SASEGT. The CDR3 extends over 14 amino acids. The CDR3 nucleotides read TGTGCCAGTGAACAGTTTCCACACTCCTACGAGCAGTACTTC. This encodes CASEQFPHSYEQYF.

The chain uses TRBV6-1 and TRBJ2-6, with D unclear. The V end lost 2 bases, the J end lost 17 bases, and 13 bases lay between the germline ends. The CDR3 loop spans 12 amino acids. From germline, CDR1 is MNHNS and CDR2 SASEGT. The CDR3 loop is CASSEMRGPLTF. In DNA form, the CDR3 reads TGTGCCAGCAGTGAAATGAGAGGCCCCTTGACTTTC.

The gene calls are TRBV19 and TRBJ2-7; the match to TRBD1 covers 7 bases. The germline V gene has CDR1 LNHDA and CDR2 SQIVND (reference sequence). V shed 2 bases, J shed 2 bases, and the junction held 3 bases outside the gene matches. CDR3 size: 14 residues. The DNA of the CDR3 is TGTGCCAGTAGTATAACCGGGACAGCCTACGAGCAGTACTTC. It translates to CASSITGTAYEQYF.

J is TRBJ2-5 and V is TRBV7-9; no clear D gene. The CDR3 consists of 15 residues. From germline, CDR1 is SEHNR and CDR2 FQNEAQ (reference sequence). V was trimmed by 1 base and J by 3 bases, leaving 12 bases between them. The CDR3 DNA follows: TGTGCCAGCAGCTTAGGCCCGGTGAGAGAAGAGACCCAGTACTTC. Translation: CASSLGPVREETQYF. Together with reference TRBV7-9 and TRBJ2-5, the CDR3 gives the full variable domain: DTGVSQNPRHKITKRGQNVTFRCDPISEHNRLYWYRQTLGQGPEFLTYFQNEAQLEKSRLLSDRFSAERPKGSFSTLEIQRTEQGDSAMYLCASSLGPVREETQYFGPGTRLLVL.

The J gene is TRBJ2-7, the V gene TRBV14; D remains ambiguous. Germline CDR1 and CDR2: SGHDN and FVKESK. V dropped 1 base and J dropped 2 bases, with 9 bases sitting between them. CDR3 length: 14 residues. CDR3 DNA: TGTGCCAGCAGCCAAGTGTGGTCGGCCTACGAGCAGTACTTC. This translates into CASSQVWSAYEQYF. Combining the CDR3 with reference TRBV14 and TRBJ2-7 gives the whole variable domain EAGVTQFPSHSVIEKGQTVTLRCDPISGHDNLYWYRRVMGKEIKFLLHFVKESKQDESGMPNNRFLAERTGGTYSTLKVQPAELEDSGVYFCASSQVWSAYEQYFGPGTRLTVT.

This clone showed up just once. The genes are TRBV5-1 and TRBJ2-5; 10 nucleotides agree with TRBD2. Per the germline V gene, CDR1 is SGHRS and CDR2 is YFSETQ. The CDR3 is 14 amino acids. The V segment lost 5 bases and the J segment 4 bases; nucleotides outside the gene matches: 5. This chain's CDR3 is CASRVAGGPETQYF. CDR3 DNA sequence: TGCGCCAGCAGGGTAGCGGGGGGACCAGAGACCCAGTACTTC.

Details on this clone: This specimen includes other DNA sequences encoding the same CDR3. V gene TRBV12-5 combines with J gene TRBJ1-3; no clear D gene. The CDR3 contains 15 residues. Trimming took off 0 bases at V and 0 bases at J, with 6 bases between the two ends. Germline V gene lookup returns CDR1 LGHNT and CDR2 FRNRAP. This CDR3 reads CASGLVRVSGNTIYF. The DNA for the CDR3 is TGTGCTAGTGGTTTGGTGAGGGTCTCTGGAAACACCATATATTTT. Looking up the rest from reference TRBV12-5 and TRBJ1-3 gives the full variable domain: DARVTQTPRHKVTEMGQEVTMRCQPILGHNTVFWYRQTMMQGLELLAYFRNRAPLDDSGMPKDRFSAEMPDATLATLKIQPSEPRDSAVYFCASGLVRVSGNTIYFGEGSWLTVV.

The chain recombines TRBV7-3 with TRBJ2-2, with 8 bases aligning to TRBD2. CDR3 length: 16 residues. Germline values: CDR1 SGHTA, CDR2 FQGTGA. J was trimmed by 5 bases and V by 5 bases; bases with no gene match: 10. The DNA for the CDR3 is TGTGCCAGCAGCCTCTCGGGGGGGGTTGGTACCGGGGAGCTGTTTTTT. It is translated as CASSLSGGVGTGELFF.

CDR3 in DNA: TGTGCCAGCAGCCCCACTGGACAGGGTACAGGTGAGCAGTTCTTC. This encodes CASSPTGQGTGEQFF. The chain recombines TRBV4-2 with TRBJ2-1, with 8 bases that match TRBD1. V dropped 4 bases and J dropped 9; count of bases not matched to a gene: 11. CDR3 length: 15 residues. Germline V gene sequence: CDR1 LGHNA, CDR2 YNFKEQ.

V usage is TRBV10-3 and J usage is TRBJ2-3; D might be TRBD1 (7 bases). The CDR3 is made up of 15 amino acids. V shed 5 bases and J shed 6 bases, with 18 bases lying between them. Germline loops: CDR1 ENHRY, CDR2 SYGVKD. The CDR3 coding sequence is TGTGCCATCAGTCGGGGGACAGCGGAAGGGGATACGCAGTATTTT. Translated, it gives CAISRGTAEGDTQYF.

The CDR3, as DNA: TGTGCCAGCAGTTTTTGGTCAGGGGATAACTATGGCTACACCTTC. This sequence encodes CASSFWSGDNYGYTF. The V and J genes are TRBV28 and TRBJ1-2, with D possibly being TRBD1 (6 bases). The CDR3 length is 15 residues. Germline-derived CDR1 and CDR2 are MDHEN and SYDVKM. The V gene lost 3 bases and the J gene lost 1 base, with 12 bases spanning the gap.

This clone occurred once. The CDR3 DNA is TGTGCCAGTAGTATTCAAACGGGAAGCAATCAGCCCCAGCATTTT. Its translation is CASSIQTGSNQPQHF. V is TRBV19 and J is TRBJ1-5; D not resolved. Germline V gene sequence: CDR1 LNHDA, CDR2 SQIVND (reference sequence). The CDR3 is made up of 15 amino acids. Trimming stripped 3 bases from V and 1 base from J, with 10 bases between. Using reference TRBV19 and TRBJ1-5 for the parts outside the CDR3, the full variable domain is DGGITQSPKYLFRKEGQNVTLSCEQNLNHDAMYWYRQDPGQGLRLIYYSQIVNDFQKGDIAEGYSVSREKKESFPLTVTSAQKNPTAFYLCASSIQTGSNQPQHFGDGTRLSIL.

This chain uses TRBV2 with TRBJ1-2, with D hard to call. V was trimmed by 3 bases and J by 3 bases, leaving 5 bases between them. This CDR3 is built from 12 residues. Germline CDR1 and CDR2: SNHLY and FYNNEI. For the CDR3, the DNA is TGTGCCAGCAGTGACGGTTACTATGGCTACACCTTC. Translating it yields CASSDGYYGYTF.

The rearrangement joins TRBV7-8 to TRBJ2-1; D gene uncertain. V was shortened by 4 bases and J by 1 base, with 14 bases between the two germline ends. Germline V gene sequence: CDR1 SGHVS, CDR2 FQNEAQ. The CDR3 contains 16 residues. The CDR3 nucleotides read TGTGCCAGCAGCTCAACACTCCTAGTGTCCTACAATGAGCAGTTCTTC. Its translation: CASSSTLLVSYNEQFF.

The V and J genes are TRBV7-6 and TRBJ1-1; D might be TRBD1 (6 bases). The CDR3 extends over 16 amino acids. Germline CDR1 SGHVS, CDR2 FNYEAQ. Trimming pared 5 bases from V and 3 bases from J, leaving 19 bases between. Here the CDR3 DNA reads TGTGCCAGCAGCGCGTTTCGTTTGGCAGGGGACACTGAAGCTTTCTTT. Translating gives CASSAFRLAGDTEAFF.

The V gene is TRBV19, the J gene TRBJ2-1; 12 nucleotides align to TRBD2. Germline V lookup: CDR1 LNHDA, CDR2 SQIVND (reference sequence). Trimming removed 2 bases from V and 8 bases from J; junction bases left unmatched: 4. This CDR3 has 15 residues. The CDR3 reads CASSILAGGPYEQFF. The CDR3 DNA reads TGTGCCAGTAGTATACTAGCGGGGGGGCCCTATGAGCAGTTCTTC.

This clone was detected only a few times. This rearrangement joins TRBV28 to TRBJ2-4; 7 positions agree with TRBD2. The germline gives CDR1 MDHEN, CDR2 SYDVKM. There are 17 residues in the CDR3. After removal of 6 bases from V and 2 bases from J, the junction contained 13 bases not matched to a gene. CDR3 nucleotide sequence: TGTGCCAGCAGCCCTATCCCCGGGGGGAGATCCAAAAACATTCAGTACTTC. This encodes CASSPIPGGRSKNIQYF.

This chain joins TRBV28 and TRBJ1-5; 8 bases agree with TRBD1. This CDR3 contains 15 residues. Germline V CDR1 and CDR2: MDHEN, SYDVKM. The V and J ends lost 5 bases and 2 bases, in that order; junction bases with no gene match: 5. DNA for the CDR3: TGTGCCAGCAGTGTCGTGACAGGGGGCAATCAGCCCCAGCATTTT. As protein: CASSVVTGGNQPQHF.

The rearrangement uses TRBV5-1 and TRBJ2-1; 13 bases line up with TRBD2. V dropped 4 bases and J dropped 8; count of bases not matched to a gene: 6. CDR3 length equals 15 residues. In germline, CDR1 is SGHRS, CDR2 YFSETQ. CDR3 loop: CASSNRTSGGHEQFF. CDR3 sequence (DNA): TGCGCCAGCAGCAACAGGACTAGCGGGGGCCATGAGCAGTTCTTC.

The CDR3 DNA follows: TGTGCCAGCAGACCGGGACAAAGTCAGCCCCAGCATTTT. Encoded protein: CASRPGQSQPQHF. The chain carries TRBV6-6 and TRBJ1-5, with D possibly TRBD1 on 6 matching bases. The V end lost 6 bases, the J end lost 6 bases, and 12 bases lay between the germline ends. CDR1 and CDR2 from the germline V gene are MNHNY and SVGAGI (reference sequence). CDR3 length: 13 residues.

The rearrangement uses TRBV6-1 and TRBJ2-1; the D gene is possibly TRBD2 (7 bases). CDR1 and CDR2 (germline): MNHNS, SASEGT. The germline V and J ends were trimmed by 5 bases and 7 bases, with 15 bases remaining between them. The CDR3 has 14 amino acids. CDR3 in amino acids: CASSSRGGTNEQFF. DNA of the CDR3: TGTGCCAGCAGTTCGAGGGGGGGCACAAATGAGCAGTTCTTC.